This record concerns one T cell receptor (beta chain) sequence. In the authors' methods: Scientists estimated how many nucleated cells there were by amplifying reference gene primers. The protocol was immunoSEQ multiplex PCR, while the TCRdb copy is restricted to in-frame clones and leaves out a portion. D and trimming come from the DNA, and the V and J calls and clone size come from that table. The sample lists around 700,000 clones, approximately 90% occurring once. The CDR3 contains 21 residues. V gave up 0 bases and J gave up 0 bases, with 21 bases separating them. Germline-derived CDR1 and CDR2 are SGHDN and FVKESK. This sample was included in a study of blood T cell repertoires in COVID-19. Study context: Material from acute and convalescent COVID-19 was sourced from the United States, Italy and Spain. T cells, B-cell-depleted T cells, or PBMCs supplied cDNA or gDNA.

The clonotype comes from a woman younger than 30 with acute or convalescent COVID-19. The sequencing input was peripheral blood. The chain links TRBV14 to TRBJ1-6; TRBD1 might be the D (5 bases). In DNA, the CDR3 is TGTGCCAGCAGCCAAGATGTGGGGGGGATGATCTGGTCCTCCTATAATTCACCCCTCCACTTT. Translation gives CASSQDVGGMIWSSYNSPLHF.